A selection of T cell receptor beta chains follows, all from one sample in a study of blood T cell repertoires in COVID-19. Produced via immunoSEQ multiplex PCR; TCRdb's table is partial and in-frame only. Of about 160,000 clones listed, under 90% are singletons. Material: PBMCs or T cells enriched from blood (not recorded which). Receptor source: a woman in her fifties or sixties who had recovered from COVID-19. The CDR3 runs from the conserved cysteine through the conserved F or W. Fields, in order: clone size, V gene, J gene, D gene, CDR3 protein, CDR3 DNA. The D gene is left open where the match is weak. A clone size is listed for some rows: how often the clone was seen (once, few, many), or a class if it is expanded.

>.|TRBV24-1|TRBJ2-7|.
CATSDPLSYEQYF
TGTGCCACCAGTGATCCCCTCTCCTACGAGCAGTACTTC
>.|TRBV4-1|TRBJ2-3|TRBD2
CASSPGTSPKSTDTQYF
TGCGCCAGCAGCCCGGGGACTAGCCCTAAAAGCACAGATACGCAGTATTTT
>once|TRBV10-1|TRBJ2-1|TRBD1
CASTLTGVSYNEQFF
TGCGCCAGCACTCTGACAGGGGTCTCCTACAATGAGCAGTTCTTC
>.|TRBV5-1|TRBJ2-1|TRBD2
CASSSGTSGGAFEQFF
TGCGCCAGCAGCTCCGGGACTAGCGGGGGGGCATTTGAGCAGTTCTTC
>few|TRBV2|TRBJ2-2|TRBD2
CASKASGGAGTGELFF
TGTGCCAGCAAGGCTAGCGGGGGGGCTGGCACCGGGGAGCTGTTTTTT
>.|TRBV7-2|TRBJ2-5|.
CASRGANQETQYF
TGTGCCAGCAGGGGGGCTAACCAAGAGACCCAGTACTTC
>.|TRBV21-1|TRBJ1-1|.
CASRKADRHQNTEAFF
TGTGCCAGCAGAAAAGCGGACAGGCACCAGAACACTGAAGCTTTCTTT
>.|TRBV18|TRBJ1-2|.
CASSQTPGIYGYTF
TGTGCCAGCTCCCAGACCCCAGGCATCTATGGCTACACCTTC
>.|TRBV24-1|TRBJ2-5|TRBD2
CATSDPRTSGETQYF
TGTGCCACCAGTGACCCCAGGACTAGCGGCGAGACCCAGTACTTC
>once|TRBV2|TRBJ2-5|.
CASSDRGSNQETQYF
TGTGCCAGCAGTGATCGGGGGAGCAACCAAGAGACCCAGTACTTC
>.|TRBV5-5|TRBJ1-6|TRBD1
CASSLGTGGGSYNSPLHF
TGTGCCAGCAGCTTGGGAACAGGGGGCGGCTCCTATAATTCACCCCTCCACTTT
>.|TRBV12-3/TRBV12-4|TRBJ1-1|TRBD1
CASKTGIEAFF
TGTGCCAGCAAGACAGGGATTGAAGCTTTCTTT
>.|TRBV2|TRBJ1-1|.
CASSDRENTEAFF
TGTGCCAGCAGTGACAGGGAGAACACTGAAGCTTTCTTT
>.|TRBV6-6|TRBJ2-7|TRBD1
CASSYLGQGRNEQYF
TGTGCCAGCAGTTACTTGGGACAGGGACGCAACGAGCAGTACTTC
>once|TRBV7-9|TRBJ2-1|TRBD2
CASRELAGGNEQFF
TGTGCCAGCAGAGAACTAGCGGGGGGCAATGAGCAGTTCTTC
>.|TRBV4-2|TRBJ2-1|.
CASSPAKDEQFF
TGTGCCAGCAGCCCCGCGAAAGATGAGCAGTTCTTC
>once|TRBV6-6|TRBJ2-7|TRBD2
CASSYHPSGGYEQYF
TGTGCCAGCAGTTATCACCCTAGCGGAGGCTACGAGCAGTACTTC
>few|TRBV14|TRBJ1-6|.
CASSQARYNSPLHF
TGTGCCAGCAGCCAAGCCAGGTATAATTCACCCCTCCACTTT
>.|TRBV13|TRBJ2-7|TRBD1
CASSLGQGVYEQYF
TGTGCCAGCAGCTTGGGACAGGGGGTCTACGAGCAGTACTTC
>.|TRBV2|TRBJ1-1|.
CASSDQGNTEAFF
TGTGCCAGCAGTGACCAGGGGAACACTGAAGCTTTCTTT
>.|TRBV6-5|TRBJ1-1|TRBD1
CASSWTGPNTEAFF
TGTGCCAGCAGTTGGACAGGGCCGAACACTGAAGCTTTCTTT
>.|TRBV19|TRBJ1-4|.
CASRTAFPNEKLFF
TGTGCCAGTAGGACAGCATTCCCTAATGAAAAACTGTTTTTT
>few|TRBV14|TRBJ2-1|.
CASSQDSSYNEQFF
TGTGCCAGCAGCCAGGACAGCTCCTACAATGAGCAGTTCTTC
>.|TRBV7-9|TRBJ1-2|.
CASSLGSDRQTF
TGTGCCAGCAGCTTAGGGTCGGACAGACAGACCTTC
>.|TRBV7-9|TRBJ2-6|TRBD1
CASSLGGTGGGGANVLTF
TGTGCCAGCAGCTTAGGAGGGACAGGGGGAGGTGGGGCCAACGTCCTGACTTTC
>.|TRBV6-5|TRBJ1-3|TRBD1
CASSSQGLSGNTIYF
TGTGCCAGCAGTTCACAGGGGCTCTCTGGAAACACCATATATTTT
>.|TRBV7-9|TRBJ2-2|TRBD2
CASSLRASGLNTGELFF
TGTGCCAGCAGCTTAAGGGCTAGCGGGCTAAACACCGGGGAGCTGTTTTTT
>.|TRBV2|TRBJ2-7|.
CASMAGPYEQYF
TGTGCCAGCATGGCAGGTCCCTACGAGCAGTACTTC
>.|TRBV11-2|TRBJ2-3|TRBD2
CASSTSGGVLTDTQYF
TGTGCCAGCAGTACTAGCGGGGGGGTCCTCACAGATACGCAGTATTTT
>.|TRBV21-1|TRBJ2-2|.
CASSKAYGANTGELFF
TGTGCCAGCAGCAAAGCGTACGGGGCGAACACCGGGGAGCTGTTTTTT
>.|TRBV28|TRBJ1-4|.
CASSLPPGTGGGKLFF
TGTGCCAGCAGTCTACCCCCCGGGACGGGAGGTGGAAAACTGTTTTTT
>.|TRBV12-3/TRBV12-4|TRBJ2-1|TRBD2
CASRETSGGMIF
TGTGCCAGCAGGGAAACTAGCGGGGGGATGATCTTC
>many|TRBV4-1|TRBJ2-1|TRBD2
CASSRPLAGVSSYNEQFF
TGCGCCAGCAGCCGACCTCTAGCGGGGGTCAGCTCCTACAATGAGCAGTTCTTC
>.|TRBV18|TRBJ1-3|.
CASSRVERNTIYF
TGTGCCAGCTCACGTGTGGAGAGAAACACCATATATTTT
>.|TRBV19|TRBJ1-5|.
CASSLVSSNQPQHF
TGTGCCAGTAGTCTCGTTTCTAGCAATCAGCCCCAGCATTTT
>.|TRBV19|TRBJ2-7|TRBD1
CASSTKGGTGFNEQYF
TGTGCCAGTAGTACCAAAGGAGGGACAGGGTTCAACGAGCAGTACTTC
>.|TRBV25-1|TRBJ1-6|TRBD1
CASSARDRGSYNSPLHF
TGTGCCAGCAGTGCGCGGGACAGGGGCTCCTATAATTCACCCCTCCACTTT
>.|TRBV5-1|TRBJ2-2|TRBD1
CASSSKPGTGATGELFF
TGCGCCAGCAGCTCCAAACCCGGGACAGGGGCCACCGGGGAGCTGTTTTTT
>.|TRBV19|TRBJ1-3|.
CATRGGGNTIYF
TGTGCCACTAGGGGAGGCGGAAACACCATATATTTT
>.|TRBV15|TRBJ2-2|TRBD1
CATSRETGDTGELFF
TGTGCCACCAGCAGAGAAACAGGGGACACCGGGGAGCTGTTTTTT
>.|TRBV18|TRBJ1-5|.
CASSPGVNQPQHF
TGTGCCAGCTCCCCCGGGGTAAATCAGCCCCAGCATTTT
>.|TRBV27|TRBJ1-1|TRBD1
CASSTDRGPYTEAFF
TGTGCCAGCAGTACGGACAGGGGGCCTTACACTGAAGCTTTCTTT
>.|TRBV5-1|TRBJ1-2|.
CASSLGTASLYGYTF
TGCGCCAGCAGCTTGGGGACAGCAAGTCTCTATGGCTACACCTTC
>.|TRBV9|TRBJ2-7|.
CASSVGDISYEQYF
TGTGCCAGCAGCGTAGGGGACATTTCCTACGAGCAGTACTTC
>.|TRBV15|TRBJ2-5|TRBD2
CATSAYRLAPARQETQYF
TGTGCCACCAGCGCTTACCGACTAGCGCCGGCCCGCCAAGAGACCCAGTACTTC
>.|TRBV2|TRBJ2-2|.
CASSEQRGSNTGELFF
TGTGCCAGCAGTGAACAGCGAGGGTCGAACACCGGGGAGCTGTTTTTT
>once|TRBV27|TRBJ1-4|.
CASSLWFGSNEKLFF
TGTGCCAGCAGTTTATGGTTCGGGTCTAATGAAAAACTGTTTTTT
>.|TRBV4-2|TRBJ1-1|.
CASSQGGGMNTEAFF
TGTGCCAGCAGCCAAGGGGGGGGGATGAACACTGAAGCTTTCTTT
>.|TRBV7-2|TRBJ2-1|TRBD2
CASSPVGGAYNEQFF
TGTGCCAGCAGCCCCGTTGGGGGGGCCTACAATGAGCAGTTCTTC
>.|TRBV15|TRBJ1-6|.
CATSRTSGQGSPLHF
TGTGCCACCAGCAGAACTTCAGGGCAGGGTTCACCCCTCCACTTT
>.|TRBV11-1|TRBJ2-5|.
CASSSRGEGETQYF
TGTGCCAGCAGCTCGAGGGGGGAGGGGGAGACCCAGTACTTC
>.|TRBV7-2|TRBJ1-1|TRBD1
CASSWTGGNTEAFF
TGTGCCAGCAGCTGGACAGGGGGCAACACTGAAGCTTTCTTT
>.|TRBV4-1|TRBJ1-5|.
CASSQELAGNQPQHF
TGCGCCAGCAGCCAAGAATTGGCCGGCAATCAGCCCCAGCATTTT
>.|TRBV6-5|TRBJ1-4|.
CASSLGAPTNEKLFF
TGTGCCAGCAGTCTAGGGGCCCCAACTAATGAAAAACTGTTTTTT
>.|TRBV5-1|TRBJ2-1|TRBD2
CASSYPGTSGGNEQFF
TGCGCCAGCAGCTATCCTGGGACTAGCGGGGGGAATGAGCAGTTCTTC